The source of this T cell receptor beta chain is a study of T cells in localized non-small cell lung cancer (dated by TCRdb to the early 2020s). Concerning the study at large: T cell repertoires of fewer than 250 early-stage NSCLC patients were analyzed, with tumors being compared against uninvolved tumor-adjacent lungs. Of the NSCLC patients, 120 to 150 were male and roughly 110 were female, and the mean age was around 70 years. The cohort consisted of 200 to 300 treatment-naive NSCLC patients whose localized lung tumors had been resected.

The immunoSEQ Assay was used to sequence TCR beta CDR3 regions from DNA. Under the source paper's analysis protocol: T cell density was computed as TCR beta template counts normalized to usable DNA estimated by amplifying housekeeping genes. The preseqR package was used to estimate richness by extrapolating to 400,000 templates for PBMC samples and to 120,000 templates for tissue samples. Clonality was defined as one minus Pielou's evenness. Tissue-enriched TCRs were identified through differential abundance testing performed on productive amino-acid clonotypes, with a minimum total count of 5 and an alpha of 0.1. The Jaccard Index and the Morisita Overlap Index were used to measure how much the repertoires overlapped between compartments. TCR beta CDR3s were clustered by GLIPH together with public tetramer-defined viral CDR3s, and at least three viral sequences plus V-gene enrichment were required for viral motifs. TCRdb stores this immuneACCESS table with in-frame sequences only. Part of the clones is absent; in the studies checked, under half of the shortfall reflects unresolved V genes, and no reason is known for the rest. V and J calls and clone size come straight from that table; D and trimming were deduced from the DNA. This sample has 4,000 to 4,500 clones in its table, and around 40% of those were observed once. The top ten clonotypes cover 5.5% to 6% of the sample.

Only one count was recorded for this clone. Which antigen it targets is not known. Per-nucleotide qualities are absent, and no much larger clonotype sits a single base away. At diagnosis, tumor, uninvolved tumor-adjacent lung and peripheral blood were collected and then preserved as a mix of FFPE and fresh-frozen material. Germline trimming: 3 bases from V, 6 bases from J; junction bases outside gene matches: 4. CDR3 length: 13 amino acids, cysteine to phenylalanine. Only the CDR3 portion is preserved as DNA: 39 bases, with reading frame beginning at the first base. The CDR1 and CDR2 encoded by the germline V gene are SQVTM and ANQGSEA. Beyond this particular receptor, the publication reports: Because multi-region sequencing of the tumors was not done, intratumor heterogeneity could not be ruled out. Longer overall survival was associated with higher blood T cell density, whereas shorter survival was associated with higher adjacent-lung clonality. A median of roughly 58 of the top 100 tumor clones were detected in paired uninvolved adjacent lung, and about 29 of these tumor clones were also found among the top 100 clones of the paired uninvolved adjacent lung. Because the study design was exploratory, TCR variables were selected using unadjusted p-values without false-discovery rate correction. Uninvolved tumor-adjacent lung showed the highest T cell clonality, higher than tumor, which suggests more focused antigenic responses in the uninvolved tumor-adjacent lung.

The receptor's source is a woman aged 35 to 75 with stage I lung adenocarcinoma. Specimen: lung tumor tissue, collected before any cancer treatment. Here the chain combines TRBV29-1 and TRBJ2-7, and 11 junction bases match TRBD1. For the CDR3, the sequence is CSVELGQGGEQYF. The bases are TGCAGCGTTGAGTTGGGACAGGGGGGCGAGCAGTACTTC.